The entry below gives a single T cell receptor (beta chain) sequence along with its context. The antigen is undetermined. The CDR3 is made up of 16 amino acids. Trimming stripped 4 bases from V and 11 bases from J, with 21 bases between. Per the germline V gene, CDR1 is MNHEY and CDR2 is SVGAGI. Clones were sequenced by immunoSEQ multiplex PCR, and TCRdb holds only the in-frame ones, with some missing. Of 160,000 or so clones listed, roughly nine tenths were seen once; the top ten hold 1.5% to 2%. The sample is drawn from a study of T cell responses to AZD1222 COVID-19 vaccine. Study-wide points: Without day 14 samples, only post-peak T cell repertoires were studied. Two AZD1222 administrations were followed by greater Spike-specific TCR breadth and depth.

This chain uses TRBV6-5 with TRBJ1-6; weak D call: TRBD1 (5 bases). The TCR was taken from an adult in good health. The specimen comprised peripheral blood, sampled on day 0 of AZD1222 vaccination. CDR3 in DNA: TGTGCCAGCAGTTCCCCCGGGGCCCAAATAGGGCCACCCCTCCACTTT. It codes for CASSSPGAQIGPPLHF.